Below, 16 T cell receptor beta chains from the same sample are listed, as sequenced in a study of graft-versus-host responses after intestinal transplantation. The method was immunoSEQ multiplex PCR; TCRdb's version includes in-frame clones alone and lacks a portion of them. The sample lists approximately 86,000 clones, around 92% occurring once. The antigens of these receptors remain unknown. The sequenced sample was unstimulated CD8+ T cells sorted from spleen or lymph node cells, obtained before transplant. The receptors stem from a human donor who was the organ donor for an intestinal transplant.

This sequence joins TRBV2 and TRBJ2-7; 8 bases are shared with TRBD1. The CDR3 loop spans 14 amino acids. Per the germline V gene, CDR1 is SNHLY and CDR2 is FYNNEI. J gave up 0 bases and V 6 bases, and 4 bases lay outside the gene matches. CDR3 nucleotides: TGTGCCAGCAGGACGGGACAGGCCTCCTACGAGCAGTACTTC. As protein: CASRTGQASYEQYF.

The chain uses TRBV13 and TRBJ2-1, with D tentatively TRBD1 (5 bases). Trimming shortened V by 2 bases and J by 0 bases, and 14 bases separated the two germline ends. The CDR3 totals 17 residues. The V gene's germline CDR1 is PRHDT and CDR2 FYEKMQ (reference sequence). Here the CDR3 DNA reads TGTGCCAGCAGCTTACTTCAGGGTTTAGGCTCCTACAATGAGCAGTTCTTC. This sequence encodes CASSLLQGLGSYNEQFF. Filled out from reference TRBV13 and TRBJ2-1, the complete variable domain reads AAGVIQSPRHLIKEKRETATLKCYPIPRHDTVYWYQQGPGQDPQFLISFYEKMQSDKGSIPDRFSAQQFSDYHSELNMSSLELGDSALYFCASSLLQGLGSYNEQFFGPGTRLTVL.

V gene TRBV9 combines with J gene TRBJ2-1; D may be TRBD2 (5 bases). Per the germline V gene, CDR1 is SGDLS and CDR2 is YYNGEE. V gave up 3 bases and J gave up 4 bases, with 8 bases separating them. This CDR3 has 13 amino acids. The CDR3 DNA follows: TGTGCCAGCAGCGCGGACTCTTACAATGAGCAGTTCTTC. The encoded protein is CASSADSYNEQFF.

The chain couples TRBV19 to TRBJ2-7; 10 nucleotides align to TRBD2. The CDR3 spans 15 residues. V gave up 4 bases and J gave up 2 bases; unmatched junction bases: 5. Germline V gene lookup returns CDR1 LNHDA and CDR2 SQIVND (reference sequence). CDR3 sequence: CASSTGLASTYEQYF. Written as DNA, the CDR3 is TGTGCCAGTAGTACGGGACTAGCGTCAACCTACGAGCAGTACTTC.

This rearrangement joins TRBV27 to TRBJ2-1; 8 positions match TRBD1. Looked up from germline, CDR1 is MNHEY and CDR2 is SMNVEV (reference sequence). Trimming at V came to 4 bases and at J to 7 bases, leaving 6 bases not matched to a gene. The length of the CDR3 is 14 residues. The CDR3 DNA reads TGTGCCAGCAGTTACCTCCGGACAGGGAATGAGCAGTTCTTC. Translation gives CASSYLRTGNEQFF.

This clone was recorded once. The rearrangement links TRBV28 to TRBJ2-7; D ambiguous. Looked up from germline, CDR1 is MDHEN and CDR2 is SYDVKM. The CDR3 is 14 residues long. The germline V and J ends were trimmed by 2 bases and 2 bases, with 10 bases remaining between them. In DNA form, the CDR3 reads TGTGCCAGCAGTTTACAGCAGGTGACCTACGAGCAGTACTTC. It translates to CASSLQQVTYEQYF.

V and J are TRBV7-9 and TRBJ2-7; 9 positions agree with TRBD1. The CDR3 has 15 residues. With 5 bases clipped from V and 3 bases from J, the junction kept 8 bases outside the gene matches. Germline loops: CDR1 SEHNR, CDR2 FQNEAQ (reference sequence). Written as DNA, the CDR3 is TGTGCCAGCAGCGACCCCGGGACAGGGATCTACGAGCAGTACTTC. Its translation is CASSDPGTGIYEQYF.

This clone turned up a few times. This chain uses TRBV18 with TRBJ1-5; tentative D call: TRBD1 (5 bases). Trimming took 3 bases from V and 11 from J, leaving 17 bases between them. This CDR3 has 14 residues. The germline V gene encodes CDR1 KGHSH and CDR2 LQKENI. The CDR3 nucleotides are TGTGCCAGCTCACCGGAACTCCGGGGGGGAGCCCAGCATTTT. Its protein is CASSPELRGGAQHF.

The rearrangement links TRBV4-1 to TRBJ2-7; weak D call: TRBD1 (6 bases). CDR1 is MGHRA and CDR2 is YSYEKL in the germline V gene. V was clipped by 1 base and J by 2 bases, with 12 bases between them. The CDR3 has 15 amino acids. CDR3: CASSQGRGDPYEQYF. CDR3 nucleotide sequence: TGCGCCAGCAGCCAAGGCAGGGGAGACCCCTACGAGCAGTACTTC.

The rearrangement joins TRBV7-9 to TRBJ1-3; D perhaps matches TRBD1 (6 bases). The CDR3 contains 17 residues. Germline values: CDR1 SEHNR, CDR2 FQNEAQ (reference sequence). V shed 2 bases and J shed 4 bases, with 18 bases lying between them. The CDR3 sequence is CASSLRGQQEEGNTIYF. The CDR3 DNA reads as TGTGCCAGCAGCTTAAGGGGACAACAAGAGGAAGGAAACACCATATATTTT. Full variable domain (rest looked up from reference TRBV7-9 and TRBJ1-3): DTGVSQNPRHKITKRGQNVTFRCDPISEHNRLYWYRQTLGQGPEFLTYFQNEAQLEKSRLLSDRFSAERPKGSFSTLEIQRTEQGDSAMYLCASSLRGQQEEGNTIYFGEGSWLTVV.

The chain couples TRBV5-8 to TRBJ2-1; TRBD2 matches 9 bases. Germline CDR1 reads SGHTS; CDR2 reads YDEGEE. This CDR3 region has 16 residues. V dropped 0 bases and J dropped 4; count of bases not matched to a gene: 5. The CDR3 sequence is CASSLVLSGGYNEQFF. CDR3 nucleotides: TGTGCCAGCAGCTTGGTGCTTAGCGGGGGTTACAATGAGCAGTTCTTC.

This chain connects TRBV28 to TRBJ2-5; 7 bases fit TRBD2. There are 17 residues in the CDR3. Germline V gene sequence: CDR1 MDHEN, CDR2 SYDVKM. V lost 4 bases to trimming and J lost 7 bases; unmatched junction nucleotides: 18. The CDR3: CASSSLVGGEGAGTQYF. The CDR3, as DNA: TGTGCCAGCAGTTCCCTAGTCGGCGGGGAGGGAGCAGGGACCCAGTACTTC.

The chain recombines TRBV4-3 with TRBJ2-3; 12 positions agree with TRBD2. V was clipped by 2 bases and J by 4 bases; unmatched bases: 4. Germline CDR1 LGHNA, CDR2 YSLEER. This CDR3 is 16 amino acids long. The CDR3 protein is CASSQFLAGGPDTQYF. CDR3 coding DNA: TGCGCCAGCAGCCAATTCCTAGCGGGGGGGCCAGATACGCAGTATTTT.

The chain uses TRBV16 and TRBJ1-1, with a weak D call TRBD1 (5 bases). Germline loops: CDR1 KGHSY, CDR2 FQNENV. The CDR3 consists of 12 residues. V lost 8 bases, J lost 0 bases, and 7 bases lay in between. The CDR3 bases are TGTGCCAGCTCGACAGTGAACACTGAAGCTTTCTTT. Translated: CASSTVNTEAFF.

The chain links TRBV7-6 to TRBJ2-3; 7 bases align to TRBD2. The V gene's germline CDR1 is SGHVS and CDR2 FNYEAQ. J lost 4 bases, V lost 5 bases, and 9 bases had no gene match. CDR3 length: 15 amino acids. CDR3 DNA: TGTGCCAGCAGCACAGGACTAGATATTTCAGATACGCAGTATTTT. This codes for CASSTGLDISDTQYF.

This clone has just one count. The chain carries TRBV2 and TRBJ2-7, with 13 bases aligning to TRBD2. Trimming cost V 1 base and J 1 base; bases outside gene matches: 1. Per the germline V gene, CDR1 is SNHLY and CDR2 is FYNNEI. The CDR3 length is 16 residues. CDR3 protein: CASSEGGLAGSYEQYF. CDR3 nucleotides: TGTGCCAGCAGTGAAGGGGGACTAGCGGGGTCCTACGAGCAGTACTTC.